This paragraph reports one T cell receptor beta chain. The antigen is not known. This entry belongs to a study of cytomegalovirus exposure and HLA in healthy donors. About the research overall: The 100 to 150 validation repertoires matched the approximately 700 first-cohort repertoires in platform, a later analysis reported.

Sequenced by immunoSEQ multiplex PCR; TCRdb stores in-frame clones only, minus some. This sample has approximately 280,000 clones; 65% to 90% occur once, and the top ten carry approximately 1%. Study outcomes and limitations: Subsequent analysis of the 110 or so validation repertoires found a tendency for first-cohort TCR clusters to co-occur. Per published reports, the classifier diagnosed cytomegalovirus status with high specificity and sensitivity.

V was trimmed by 5 bases and J by 4 bases, leaving 12 bases between them. The V gene's germline CDR1 is MNHNY and CDR2 SVGAGI (reference sequence). The CDR3 covers 14 residues. The clonotype was recovered from a woman in her late teens or twenties in good health and CMV-seronegative. The gene calls are TRBV6-6 and TRBJ1-5, with unresolved D. The sample comprised PBMCs. In DNA form, the CDR3 reads TGTGCCAGCAGTACCTCCAGCGTTAATCAGCCCCAGCATTTT. The encoded protein is CASSTSSVNQPQHF.